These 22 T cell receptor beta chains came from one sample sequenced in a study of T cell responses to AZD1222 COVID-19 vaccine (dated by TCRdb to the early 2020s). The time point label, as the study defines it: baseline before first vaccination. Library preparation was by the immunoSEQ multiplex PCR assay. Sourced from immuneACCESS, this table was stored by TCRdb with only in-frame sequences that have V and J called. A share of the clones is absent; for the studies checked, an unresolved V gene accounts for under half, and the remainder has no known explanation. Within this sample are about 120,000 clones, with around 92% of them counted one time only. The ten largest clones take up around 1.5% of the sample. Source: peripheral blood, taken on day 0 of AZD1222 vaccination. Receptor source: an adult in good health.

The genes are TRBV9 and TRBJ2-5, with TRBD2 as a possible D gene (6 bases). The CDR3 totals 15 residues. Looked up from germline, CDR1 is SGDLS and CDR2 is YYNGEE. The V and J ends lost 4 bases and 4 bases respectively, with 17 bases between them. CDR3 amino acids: CASSQSGDRLETQYF. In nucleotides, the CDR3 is TGTGCCAGCAGCCAATCGGGAGACCGGTTAGAGACCCAGTACTTC.

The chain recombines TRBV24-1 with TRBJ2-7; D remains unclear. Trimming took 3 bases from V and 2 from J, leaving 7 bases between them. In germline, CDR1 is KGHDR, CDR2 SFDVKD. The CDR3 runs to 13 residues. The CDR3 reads CATSDRLAYEQYF. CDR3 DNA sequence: TGTGCCACCAGTGATAGACTTGCCTACGAGCAGTACTTC.

The CDR3 bases are TGCAGCGTTGCTGATCTACATTACGAGCAGTACTTC. Encoded protein: CSVADLHYEQYF. J is TRBJ2-7 and V is TRBV29-1; D gene uncertain. Trimming left V 4 bases short and J 4 bases short, with 11 bases between. Per the germline V gene, CDR1 is SQVTM and CDR2 is ANQGSEA. The CDR3 is made up of 12 amino acids.

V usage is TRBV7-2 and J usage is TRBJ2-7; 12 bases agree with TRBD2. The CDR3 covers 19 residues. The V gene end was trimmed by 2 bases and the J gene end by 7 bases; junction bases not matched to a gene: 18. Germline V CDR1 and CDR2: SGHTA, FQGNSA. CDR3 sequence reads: CASSLRTTMTSGSTKEQYF. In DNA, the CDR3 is TGTGCCAGCAGCTTACGAACTACCATGACTAGCGGGAGCACAAAAGAGCAGTACTTC.

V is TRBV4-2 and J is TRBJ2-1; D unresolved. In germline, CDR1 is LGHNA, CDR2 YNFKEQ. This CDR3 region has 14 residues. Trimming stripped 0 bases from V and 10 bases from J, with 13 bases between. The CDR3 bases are TGTGCCAGCAGCCAAGAGTCCTCTACCTACGAGCAGTTCTTC. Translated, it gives CASSQESSTYEQFF.

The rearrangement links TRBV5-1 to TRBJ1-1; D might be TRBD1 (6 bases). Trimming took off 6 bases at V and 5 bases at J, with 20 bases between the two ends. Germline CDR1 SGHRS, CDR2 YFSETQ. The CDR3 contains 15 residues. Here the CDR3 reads CASTTSTGYGTEAFF. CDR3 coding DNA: TGCGCCAGCACCACATCGACAGGCTATGGAACTGAAGCTTTCTTT.

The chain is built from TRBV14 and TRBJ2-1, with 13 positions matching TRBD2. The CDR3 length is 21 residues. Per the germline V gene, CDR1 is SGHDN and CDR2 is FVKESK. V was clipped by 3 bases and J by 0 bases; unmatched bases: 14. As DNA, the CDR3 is TGTGCCAGCAGCCACCTTCCGGGACTAGCGGGACCTGAGAGCTCCTACAATGAGCAGTTCTTC. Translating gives CASSHLPGLAGPESSYNEQFF.

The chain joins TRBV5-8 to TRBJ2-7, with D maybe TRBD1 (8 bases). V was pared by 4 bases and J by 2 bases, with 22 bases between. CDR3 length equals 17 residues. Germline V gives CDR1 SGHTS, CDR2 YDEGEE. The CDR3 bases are TGTGCCAGCAGCCCAGGGCGGGGGACAGGCATGGCCTACGAGCAGTACTTC. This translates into CASSPGRGTGMAYEQYF.

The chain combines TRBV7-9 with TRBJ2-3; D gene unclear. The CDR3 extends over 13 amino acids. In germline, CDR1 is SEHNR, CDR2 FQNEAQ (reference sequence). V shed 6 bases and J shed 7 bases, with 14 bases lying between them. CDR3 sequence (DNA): TGTGCCAGCAGTCCCGCTCTGGATAATACGCAGTATTTT. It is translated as CASSPALDNTQYF.

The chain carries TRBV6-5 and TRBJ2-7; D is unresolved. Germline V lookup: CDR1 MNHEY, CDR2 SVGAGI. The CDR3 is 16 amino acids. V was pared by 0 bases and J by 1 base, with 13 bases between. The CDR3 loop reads CASSYSSASQSYEQYF. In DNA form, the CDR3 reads TGTGCCAGCAGTTACTCTTCTGCGAGTCAGTCCTACGAGCAGTACTTC.

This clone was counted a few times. The CDR3 loop is CATRGQGFTEAFF. CDR3 DNA sequence: TGTGCCACCAGGGGACAGGGCTTCACTGAAGCTTTCTTT. The gene calls are TRBV24-1 and TRBJ1-1; 9 bases fit TRBD1. Germline trimming cut 7 bases from V and 4 bases from J; bases unmatched to any gene: 3. The CDR3 consists of 13 residues. Germline V gives CDR1 KGHDR, CDR2 SFDVKD.

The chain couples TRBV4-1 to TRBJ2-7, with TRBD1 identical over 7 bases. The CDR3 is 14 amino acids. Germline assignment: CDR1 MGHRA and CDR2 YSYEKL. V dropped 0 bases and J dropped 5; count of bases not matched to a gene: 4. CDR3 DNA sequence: TGCGCCAGCAGCCAAGACGGGCAGGGGGACGAGCAGTACTTC. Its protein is CASSQDGQGDEQYF.

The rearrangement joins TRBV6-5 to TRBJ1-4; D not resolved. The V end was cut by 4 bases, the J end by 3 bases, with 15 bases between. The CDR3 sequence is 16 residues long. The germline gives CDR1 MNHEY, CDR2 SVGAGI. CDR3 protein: CASSSDLQSPNEKLFF. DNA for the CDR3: TGTGCCAGCAGTTCCGATCTACAGTCACCTAATGAAAAACTGTTTTTT.

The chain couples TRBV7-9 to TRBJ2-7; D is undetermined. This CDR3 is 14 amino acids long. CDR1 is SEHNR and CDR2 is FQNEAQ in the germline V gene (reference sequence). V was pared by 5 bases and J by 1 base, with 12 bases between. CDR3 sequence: CASSTEYASYEQYF. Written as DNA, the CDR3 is TGTGCCAGCAGCACGGAATACGCGTCCTACGAGCAGTACTTC.

The CDR3 DNA reads as TGTGCCAGCAGTTACTCTGTAGCGGCTTCCTACAATGAGCAGTTCTTC. Its translation: CASSYSVAASYNEQFF. The chain carries TRBV6-2 or TRBV6-3 and TRBJ2-1; tentative D call: TRBD2 (6 bases). Trimming removed 0 bases at V and 1 base at J, with 10 bases between. Germline CDR1 is MNHEY and CDR2 is SVGEGT. The CDR3 loop spans 16 amino acids.

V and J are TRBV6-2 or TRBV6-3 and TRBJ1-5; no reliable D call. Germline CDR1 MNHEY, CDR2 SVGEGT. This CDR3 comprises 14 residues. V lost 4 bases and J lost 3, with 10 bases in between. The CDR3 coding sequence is TGTGCCAGCAGTTCCCCCGGGTACAATCAGCCCCAGCATTTT. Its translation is CASSSPGYNQPQHF.

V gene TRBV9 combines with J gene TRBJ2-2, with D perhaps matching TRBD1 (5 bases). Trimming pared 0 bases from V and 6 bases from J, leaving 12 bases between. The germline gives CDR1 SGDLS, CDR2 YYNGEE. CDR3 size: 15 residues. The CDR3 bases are TGTGCCAGCAGCGTAGAAAGCCAGGGCCCCGGGGAGCTGTTTTTT. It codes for CASSVESQGPGELFF.

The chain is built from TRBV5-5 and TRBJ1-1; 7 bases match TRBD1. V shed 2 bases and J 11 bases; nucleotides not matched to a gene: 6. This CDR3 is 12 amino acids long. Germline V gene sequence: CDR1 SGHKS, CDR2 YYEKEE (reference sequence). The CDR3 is CASSLGQDNAFF. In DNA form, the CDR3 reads TGTGCCAGCAGCTTAGGACAGGACAATGCTTTCTTT. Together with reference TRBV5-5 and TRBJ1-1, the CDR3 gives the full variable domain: DAGVTQSPTHLIKTRGQQVTLRCSPISGHKSVSWYQQVLGQGPQFIFQYYEKEERGRGNFPDRFSARQFPNYSSELNVNALLLGDSALYLCASSLGQDNAFFGQGTRLTVV.

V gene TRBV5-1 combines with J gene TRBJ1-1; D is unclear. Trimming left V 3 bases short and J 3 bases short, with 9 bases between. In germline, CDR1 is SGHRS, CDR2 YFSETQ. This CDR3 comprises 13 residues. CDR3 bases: TGCGCCAGCAGCTCCGTCCTGGACACTGAAGCTTTCTTT. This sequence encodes CASSSVLDTEAFF.

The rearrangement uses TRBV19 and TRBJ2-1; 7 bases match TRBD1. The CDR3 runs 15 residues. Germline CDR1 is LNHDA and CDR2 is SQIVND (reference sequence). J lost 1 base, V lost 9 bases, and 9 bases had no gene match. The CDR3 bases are TGTGCCAGCTCGACAGGGAGTGGTTCCTACAATGAGCAGTTCTTC. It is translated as CASSTGSGSYNEQFF.

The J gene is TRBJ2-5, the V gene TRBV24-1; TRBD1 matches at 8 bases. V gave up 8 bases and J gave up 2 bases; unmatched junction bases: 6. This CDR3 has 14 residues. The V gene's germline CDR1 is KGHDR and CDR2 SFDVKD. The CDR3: CATNSGQGQETQYF. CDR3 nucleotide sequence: TGTGCCACCAACAGTGGACAGGGACAAGAGACCCAGTACTTC.

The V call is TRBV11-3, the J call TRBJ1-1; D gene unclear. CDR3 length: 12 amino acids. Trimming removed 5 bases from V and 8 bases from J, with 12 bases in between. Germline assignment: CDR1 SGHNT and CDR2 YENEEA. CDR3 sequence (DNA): TGTGCCAGCAGCCCGTCGGTCGTAGAAGCTTTCTTT. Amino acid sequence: CASSPSVVEAFF.